The sequence of this TCR beta chain was determined in a study of response to subunit inactivated influenza vaccine. Whole-study results and caveats: Authors suggested that a seasonal influenza vaccination recruits few new T cells each time.

This clonotype was seen a few times. No antigen is known for it. TCRdb recomputed calls from the RT-PCR reads with MiXCR, one row per CDR3 protein. Of over 750,000 distinct CDR3 sequences in the sample, around 21% are singletons; the top ten hold approximately 10%. This sample comprised PBMCs from blood, obtained around 5 days after vaccination. This receptor was taken from a man aged 45 to 65 who received an inactivated influenza vaccine.

The chain's CDR3 is CASSPAWYQETQYF. The CDR3 bases are TGCGCCAGCAGCCCTGCTTGGTACCAAGAGACCCAGTACTTC. The V call is TRBV5-1, the J call TRBJ2-5; no clear D gene. V gave up 4 bases and J gave up 0 bases, with 10 bases separating them. This CDR3 is built from 14 residues. Germline-derived CDR1 and CDR2 are SGHRS and YFSETQ.